These T cell receptor beta chains were read from a single sample in a study of molecular identifiers for immune sequencing clone quantification. TCRdb re-derived calls from the PCR reads in MiXCR, one entry per CDR3 protein. The profile shows about 300,000 distinct CDR3 sequences, about 20% of them singletons. The sample taken for sequencing was naive CD8+ T cells from blood, with Jurkat cell RNA spiked in. The receptors shown here come from a human donor in good health. Some libraries in this study had Jurkat cell RNA spiked in. The CDR3 runs from the conserved cysteine through the conserved F or W.

J	V	CDR3
TRBJ1-1	TRBV6-4	CASSAGGYTEAFF
TRBJ1-1	TRBV5-6	CASILQGDTEAFF
TRBJ2-7	TRBV9	CASAGPSPRTSYEQYF
TRBJ1-1	TRBV9	CASSVGTANTEAFF
TRBJ2-3	TRBV5-3	CASSLGVFTDTQYF
TRBJ2-2	TRBV20-1	CSARSLNTGELFF
TRBJ2-7	TRBV20-1	CSATKPTSGAYEQYF
TRBJ2-5	TRBV5-6	CASSYLSDQETQYF
TRBJ2-1	TRBV9	CASSAEEGILFIDEQFF
TRBJ2-7	TRBV27	CASSESGHSYEQYF
TRBJ1-1	TRBV25-1	CAGSPTVNTEAFF
TRBJ2-7	TRBV4-1	CASSQRTTSYEQYF
TRBJ2-3	TRBV13	CASGSPAGGPATDTQYF
TRBJ2-1	TRBV12-3/TRBV12-4	CASSSESLTLHEQFF
TRBJ2-5	TRBV6-2/TRBV6-3	CASGVPTQYF
TRBJ1-2	TRBV28	CASSLQGTGEGYGYTF
TRBJ2-2	TRBV9	CASSVDPGQGVTGELFF
TRBJ2-7	TRBV4-3	CASSQDEGSSYEQYF
TRBJ2-7	TRBV4-1	CASSQAPRAGGLFYEQYF
TRBJ2-5	TRBV7-9	CASSSGQPPYQETQYF
TRBJ1-1	TRBV14	CASSQDWGAGTEAFF
TRBJ1-2	TRBV14	CASSPRRKELTMGYTF
TRBJ1-1	TRBV7-9	CASSTQGEERGAFF
TRBJ2-1	TRBV12-5	CASGSAGAGGEQFF
TRBJ2-3	TRBV20-1	CSASSGTTDTQYF
TRBJ1-1	TRBV4-1	CASSQRDSAVIDEAFF